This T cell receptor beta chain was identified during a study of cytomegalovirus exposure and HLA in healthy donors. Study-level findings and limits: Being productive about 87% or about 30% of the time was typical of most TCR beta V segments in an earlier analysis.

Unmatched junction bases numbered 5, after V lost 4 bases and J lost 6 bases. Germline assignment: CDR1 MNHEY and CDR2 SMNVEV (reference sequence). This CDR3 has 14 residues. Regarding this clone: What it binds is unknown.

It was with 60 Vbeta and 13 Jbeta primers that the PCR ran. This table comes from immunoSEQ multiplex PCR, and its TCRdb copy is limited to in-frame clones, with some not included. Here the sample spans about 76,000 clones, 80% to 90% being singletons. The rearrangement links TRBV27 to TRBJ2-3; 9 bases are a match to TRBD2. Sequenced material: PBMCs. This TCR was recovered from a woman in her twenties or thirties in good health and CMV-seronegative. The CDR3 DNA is TGTGCCAGCAGTTCCCCCGGACTAGCGGATACGCAGTATTTT. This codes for CASSSPGLADTQYF.